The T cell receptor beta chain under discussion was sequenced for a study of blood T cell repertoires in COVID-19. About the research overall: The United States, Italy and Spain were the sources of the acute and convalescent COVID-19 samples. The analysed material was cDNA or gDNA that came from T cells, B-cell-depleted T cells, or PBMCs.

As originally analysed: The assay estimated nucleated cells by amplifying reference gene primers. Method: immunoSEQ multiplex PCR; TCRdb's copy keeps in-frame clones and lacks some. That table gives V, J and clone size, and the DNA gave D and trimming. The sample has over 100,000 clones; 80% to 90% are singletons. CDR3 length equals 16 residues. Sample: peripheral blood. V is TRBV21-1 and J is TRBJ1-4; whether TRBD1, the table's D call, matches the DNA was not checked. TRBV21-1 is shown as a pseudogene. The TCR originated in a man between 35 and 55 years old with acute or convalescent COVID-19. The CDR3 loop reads CASSKAWAAGGEKLFF. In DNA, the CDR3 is TGTGCCAGCAGCAAAGCTTGGGCGGCAGGGGGCGAAAAACTGTTTTTT.